The source of this TCR beta chain is a study of OX40 agonist ivuxolimab in advanced cancers. Here immunoSEQ multiplex PCR was the method, and the copy in TCRdb shows in-frame clones only, minus some. The top ten hold approximately 10% of the sample, which has tens of thousands of clones, just under 90% seen once. This CDR3 contains 13 residues. Per the germline V gene, CDR1 is MNHEY and CDR2 is SMNVEV (reference sequence). The V end was cut by 3 bases, the J end by 0 bases, with 6 bases between. This material consisted of CD4+ or CD8+ T cells sorted from blood, taken in a trial of the OX40 agonist ivuxolimab. This sequence was found in an adult with an advanced solid tumor such as melanoma, head and neck, liver or kidney cancer. The V and J genes are TRBV27 and TRBJ2-7; D is undetermined. CDR3 amino acids: CASSFTASYEQYF. For the CDR3, the DNA is TGTGCCAGCAGTTTTACAGCCTCCTACGAGCAGTACTTC.